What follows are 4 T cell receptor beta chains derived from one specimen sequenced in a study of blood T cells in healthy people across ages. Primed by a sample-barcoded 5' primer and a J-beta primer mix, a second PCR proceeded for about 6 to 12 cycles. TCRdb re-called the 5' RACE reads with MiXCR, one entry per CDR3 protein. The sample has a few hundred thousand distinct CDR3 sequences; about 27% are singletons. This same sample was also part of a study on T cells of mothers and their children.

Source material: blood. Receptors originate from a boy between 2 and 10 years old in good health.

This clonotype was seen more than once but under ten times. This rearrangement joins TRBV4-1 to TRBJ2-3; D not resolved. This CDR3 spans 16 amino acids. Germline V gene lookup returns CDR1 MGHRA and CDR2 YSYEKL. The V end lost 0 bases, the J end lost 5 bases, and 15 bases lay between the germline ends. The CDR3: CASSQDPLPFGDTQYF. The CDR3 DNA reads TGCGCCAGCAGCCAAGATCCGCTCCCCTTCGGAGATACGCAGTATTTT.

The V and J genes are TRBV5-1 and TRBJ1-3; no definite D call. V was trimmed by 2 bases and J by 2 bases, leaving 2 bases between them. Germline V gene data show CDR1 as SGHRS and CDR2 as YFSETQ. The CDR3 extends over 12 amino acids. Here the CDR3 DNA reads TGCGCCAGCAGCTTCCCTGGAAACACCATATATTTT. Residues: CASSFPGNTIYF. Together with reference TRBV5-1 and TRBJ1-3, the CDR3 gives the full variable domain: KAGVTQTPRYLIKTRGQQVTLSCSPISGHRSVSWYQQTPGQGLQFLFEYFSETQRNKGNFPGRFSGRQFSNSRSEMNVSTLELGDSALYLCASSFPGNTIYFGEGSWLTVV.

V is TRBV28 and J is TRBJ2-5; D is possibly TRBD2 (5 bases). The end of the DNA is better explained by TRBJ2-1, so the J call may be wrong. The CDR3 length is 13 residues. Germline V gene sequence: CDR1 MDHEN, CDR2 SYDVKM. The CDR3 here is CAHKRSGDNEQFF. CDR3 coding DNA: TGTGCCCATAAGCGGTCCGGGGACAATGAGCAGTTCTTC.

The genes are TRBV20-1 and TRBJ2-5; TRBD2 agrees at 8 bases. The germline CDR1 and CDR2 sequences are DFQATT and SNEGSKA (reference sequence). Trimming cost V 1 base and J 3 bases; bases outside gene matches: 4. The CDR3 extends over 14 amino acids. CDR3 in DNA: TGCAGTGCTAGAGCGGCCGGGGGGGAAGAGACCCAGTACTTC. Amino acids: CSARAAGGEETQYF.